What follows are 6 T cell receptor beta chains derived from one specimen sequenced in a study of blood T cells in healthy people across ages. Combining a sample-barcoded 5' primer with a J-beta primer mix, a second PCR ran for 7 to 11 cycles. TCRdb passed the 5' RACE reads through MiXCR, listing each CDR3 protein once. The sample contains about 940,000 distinct CDR3 sequences, 40% to 60% of which appear only once. Material for sequencing was blood. These receptors came from a man aged 25 to 40 in good health.

This clonotype has a handful of counts. DNA for the CDR3: TGCAGCGTTACCAAGACCGGGACACTAGAGACCCAGTACTTC. As protein: CSVTKTGTLETQYF. The chain is built from TRBV29-1 and TRBJ2-5; perhaps TRBD1 as D (6 bases). The CDR3 is 14 residues long. Germline V gene lookup returns CDR1 SQVTM and CDR2 ANQGSEA. The germline V and J ends were trimmed by 5 bases and 4 bases, with 17 bases remaining between them.

The rearrangement uses TRBV20-1 and TRBJ2-1; 10 bases map to TRBD2. This CDR3 has 15 amino acids. CDR1 and CDR2 from the germline V gene are DFQATT and SNEGSKA (reference sequence). J gave up 6 bases and V 3 bases, and 8 bases lay outside the gene matches. Here the CDR3 DNA reads TGCAGTGCTAGCATCCCGCTAGCGGGGGTCAATGAGCAGTTCTTC. Its translation: CSASIPLAGVNEQFF.

This clonotype was observed a few times. The chain employs TRBV12-3 or TRBV12-4 and TRBJ2-3, with D possibly matching TRBD2 (6 bases). Trimming pared 6 bases from V and 6 bases from J, leaving 16 bases between. The CDR3 loop spans 14 amino acids. CDR3 protein: CASSLPEGTDTQYF. The CDR3 DNA reads as TGTGCCAGCAGCCTACCGGAGGGTACGGATACGCAGTATTTT.

This clonotype has a handful of counts. V and J are TRBV2 and TRBJ2-7, with TRBD1 identical over 10 bases. The CDR3 loop spans 15 amino acids. Per the germline V gene, CDR1 is SNHLY and CDR2 is FYNNEI. V was pared by 6 bases and J by 1 base, with 6 bases of the junction left unmatched. The CDR3 region has the DNA TGTGCCAGCAGGGCCGGGACAGGGGATTCCTACGAGCAGTACTTC. This translates into CASRAGTGDSYEQYF.

A remark on this clonotype: This sequence may be a read error, since a much larger clone differs from it by one base. This chain uses TRBV20-1 with TRBJ2-5; no clear D. The length of the CDR3 is 12 residues. Trimming took 7 bases from V and 11 from J, leaving 20 bases between them. Germline values: CDR1 DFQATT, CDR2 SNEGSKA (reference sequence). CDR3 sequence reads: CSVEGKTNEQYF. CDR3 DNA: TGCAGTGTAGAAGGAAAGACCAATGAGCAGTACTTC.

Comment on this clonotype: A read error may account for a junction end that differs from germline. The chain recombines TRBV24-1 with TRBJ2-7; no clear D gene. This CDR3 contains 11 residues. Germline loops: CDR1 KGHDR, CDR2 SFDVKD. In DNA form, the CDR3 reads TGTGCCACCAGTGATCACTACGGGCAGTACTTC. Amino acid sequence: CATSDHYGQYF.